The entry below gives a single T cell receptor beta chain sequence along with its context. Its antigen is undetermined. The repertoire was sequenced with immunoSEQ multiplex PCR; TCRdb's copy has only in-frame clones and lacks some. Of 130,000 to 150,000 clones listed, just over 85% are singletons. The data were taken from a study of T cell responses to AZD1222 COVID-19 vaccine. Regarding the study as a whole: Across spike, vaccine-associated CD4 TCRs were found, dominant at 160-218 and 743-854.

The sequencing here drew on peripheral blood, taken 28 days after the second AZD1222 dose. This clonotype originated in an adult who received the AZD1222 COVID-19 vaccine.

This CDR3 reads CAALLSSGNTIYF. In nucleotides, the CDR3 is TGTGCCGCTCTGTTGTCTTCTGGAAACACCATATATTTT. V gene TRBV10-3 combines with J gene TRBJ1-3, with no clear D. The germline V gene encodes CDR1 ENHRY and CDR2 SYGVKD. The ends were cut back, 11 bases at V and 1 base at J, with 12 bases in the middle. This CDR3 comprises 13 residues.